Presented here are 23 T cell receptor beta chains from one specimen sequenced in a study of blood T cell repertoires in COVID-19. TCRdb's copy holds only in-frame clones and misses some; the assay was immunoSEQ multiplex PCR. The table lists 150,000 to 200,000 clones, 75% to 85% of them singletons. Material for sequencing was PBMCs or T cells enriched from blood (not recorded which). These TCRs come from a man between 35 and 55 years old who had recovered from COVID-19.

This chain joins TRBV7-6 and TRBJ1-5, with no clear D. V was shortened by 6 bases and J by 2 bases, with 23 bases between the two germline ends. The CDR3 sequence is 18 residues long. Per the germline V gene, CDR1 is SGHVS and CDR2 is FNYEAQ. CDR3 coding DNA: TGTGCCAGCAGTCCCGACCCGCCGGGGAATGGAGGCAATCAGCCCCAGCATTTT. Translating gives CASSPDPPGNGGNQPQHF. Complete variable domain (other parts from reference TRBV7-6 and TRBJ1-5): GAGVSQSPRYKVTKRGQDVALRCDPISGHVSLYWYRQALGQGPEFLTYFNYEAQQDKSGLPNDRFSAERPEGSISTLTIQRTEQRDSAMYRCASSPDPPGNGGNQPQHFGDGTRLSIL.

The chain is built from TRBV13 and TRBJ2-5; D gene ambiguous. The CDR3 sequence is 14 residues long. Between the trimmed V and J ends, which lost 1 base and 3 bases, there was a span of 9 bases. The germline gives CDR1 PRHDT, CDR2 FYEKMQ (reference sequence). This chain's CDR3 is CASSLVGQEETQYF. CDR3 in DNA: TGTGCCAGCAGCTTAGTTGGGCAGGAAGAGACCCAGTACTTC. The variable domain in full, with the rest retrieved from reference TRBV13 and TRBJ2-5, is AAGVIQSPRHLIKEKRETATLKCYPIPRHDTVYWYQQGPGQDPQFLISFYEKMQSDKGSIPDRFSAQQFSDYHSELNMSSLELGDSALYFCASSLVGQEETQYFGPGTRLLVL.

The chain couples TRBV5-1 to TRBJ1-6; 7 bases match TRBD1. After removal of 4 bases from V and 9 bases from J, the junction contained 7 bases not matched to a gene. Germline-derived CDR1 and CDR2 are SGHRS and YFSETQ. The CDR3 covers 14 residues. The DNA for the CDR3 is TGCGCCAGCAGCCGACCGGGACAGTTTTCACCCCTCCACTTT. Translating gives CASSRPGQFSPLHF.

This clone was seen more than once but under ten times. The chain carries TRBV18 and TRBJ1-5, with D possibly TRBD1 on 5 matching bases. Deletions cut 2 bases from V and 0 bases from J, with 8 bases between. The CDR3 has 15 residues. Germline values: CDR1 KGHSH, CDR2 LQKENI. The CDR3 DNA reads TGTGCCAGCTCACCAATGCAGGGTAGCAATCAGCCCCAGCATTTT. This translates into CASSPMQGSNQPQHF.

This chain links TRBV7-9 with TRBJ2-1; 14 bases are a match to TRBD2. J lost 0 bases, V lost 4 bases, and 8 bases had no gene match. The CDR3 is 19 amino acids. CDR1 SEHNR and CDR2 FQNEAQ come from the germline V gene (reference sequence). The CDR3 protein is CASSSNPGTSGSSYNEQFF. As DNA, the CDR3 is TGTGCCAGCAGCTCAAATCCCGGGACTAGCGGGAGCTCCTACAATGAGCAGTTCTTC.

The chain couples TRBV19 to TRBJ1-2, with a tentative D call TRBD1 (6 bases). Trimming pared 4 bases from V and 2 bases from J, leaving 14 bases between. This CDR3 has 15 amino acids. The V gene's germline CDR1 is LNHDA and CDR2 SQIVND (reference sequence). DNA of the CDR3: TGTGCCAGTAGTACGATTAAACAGGGAAACTATGGCTACACCTTC. Translating gives CASSTIKQGNYGYTF.

This chain links TRBV11-2 with TRBJ2-2; 9 positions match TRBD2. CDR3 length equals 16 residues. Losses at the gene ends were 7 bases for V and 3 bases for J; bases not matched to a gene: 9. The germline gives CDR1 SGHAT, CDR2 FQNNGV. Here the CDR3 reads CASTSRGGPDTGELFF. The CDR3 DNA reads TGTGCCAGCACTTCGCGGGGGGGCCCGGACACCGGGGAGCTGTTTTTT.

The chain carries TRBV5-1 and TRBJ2-3; 7 positions match TRBD1. Germline V gene data show CDR1 as SGHRS and CDR2 as YFSETQ. The V segment lost 6 bases and the J segment 4 bases; nucleotides outside the gene matches: 14. There are 16 residues in the CDR3. CDR3 sequence: CASKVTGSIGPDTQYF. The DNA for the CDR3 is TGCGCCAGCAAGGTGACAGGGTCCATTGGCCCAGATACGCAGTATTTT.

The V gene is TRBV25-1, the J gene TRBJ1-1, with a possible D match to TRBD1 (6 bases). The CDR3 is 16 amino acids. V was shortened by 0 bases and J by 10 bases, with 21 bases between the two germline ends. Germline V gives CDR1 MGHDK, CDR2 SYGVNS. The DNA of the CDR3 is TGTGCCAGCAGTGAATATTTCAGCGCGCAGGGGAGTGGAGCTTTCTTT. Its protein product is CASSEYFSAQGSGAFF.

The chain combines TRBV5-1 with TRBJ1-5, with TRBD1 identical over 8 bases. CDR1 and CDR2 (germline): SGHRS, YFSETQ. V shed 5 bases, J shed 0 bases, and the junction held 7 bases outside the gene matches. This CDR3 is 16 amino acids long. The DNA for the CDR3 is TGCGCCAGCAGACCAGGGGGCGCAAATAGCAATCAGCCCCAGCATTTT. Translated, it gives CASRPGGANSNQPQHF.

In the case of this clone: At one end the junction does not follow the germline gene, possibly because of a read error. The chain recombines TRBV15 with TRBJ1-4, with 7 bases identical to TRBD1. Per the germline V gene, CDR1 is LNHNV and CDR2 is YYDKDF (reference sequence). The CDR3 has 14 amino acids. The CDR3: CATGRGATNEKLFF. The CDR3 nucleotides are TGTGCCACCGGCAGGGGGGCTACTAATGAAAAACTGTTTTTT.

V and J are TRBV14 and TRBJ2-1; 8 bases are a match to TRBD1. This CDR3 has 15 residues. V lost 0 bases and J lost 16; bases outside the gene matches: 14. CDR1 is SGHDN, CDR2 FVKESK, per germline. The CDR3 spells CASSQDLGETGATFF. CDR3 nucleotide sequence: TGTGCCAGCAGCCAAGATCTAGGGGAGACAGGGGCGACTTTCTTC.

Only one count was recorded for this clone. This chain connects TRBV11-2 to TRBJ1-4; 7 bases are shared with TRBD1. This CDR3 is 18 amino acids long. Germline V gene lookup returns CDR1 SGHAT and CDR2 FQNNGV. J gave up 4 bases and V 5 bases, and 16 bases lay outside the gene matches. This CDR3 reads CASSPRQGRQRGNEKLFF. The CDR3, as DNA: TGTGCCAGCAGCCCTAGACAGGGACGACAGCGTGGTAATGAAAAACTGTTTTTT. Supplemented by reference TRBV11-2 and TRBJ1-4, the full variable domain reads EAGVAQSPRYKIIEKRQSVAFWCNPISGHATLYWYQQILGQGPKLLIQFQNNGVVDDSQLPKDRFSAERLKGVDSTLKIQPAKLEDSAVYLCASSPRQGRQRGNEKLFFGSGTQLSVL.

The rearrangement links TRBV27 to TRBJ2-7, with D maybe TRBD1 (6 bases). Trimming took 3 bases from V and 0 from J, leaving 15 bases between them. The V gene's germline CDR1 is MNHEY and CDR2 SMNVEV (reference sequence). This CDR3 has 16 residues. The CDR3 sequence is CASSFSGQLSSYEQYF. The DNA for the CDR3 is TGTGCCAGCAGTTTCTCCGGACAGTTGAGCTCCTACGAGCAGTACTTC.

The chain is built from TRBV11-2 and TRBJ1-2, with TRBD1 as a possible D gene (6 bases). This CDR3 is 12 amino acids long. Trimming removed 3 bases from V and 5 bases from J, with 7 bases in between. Germline CDR1 reads SGHAT; CDR2 reads FQNNGV. In DNA, the CDR3 is TGTGCCAGCAGCTTTCAGGGGTATGGCTACACCTTC. The encoded protein is CASSFQGYGYTF. The whole variable domain, filled in from reference TRBV11-2 and TRBJ1-2, reads EAGVAQSPRYKIIEKRQSVAFWCNPISGHATLYWYQQILGQGPKLLIQFQNNGVVDDSQLPKDRFSAERLKGVDSTLKIQPAKLEDSAVYLCASSFQGYGYTFGSGTRLTVV.

This chain joins TRBV16 and TRBJ2-5; the D is unclear. This CDR3 spans 15 amino acids. Germline-derived CDR1 and CDR2 are KGHSY and FQNENV. Trimming cost V 0 bases and J 4 bases, with 12 bases left between them. Here the CDR3 DNA reads TGTGCCAGCAGCCAATCCCACCTCACGGGAGAGACCCAGTACTTC. Its translation is CASSQSHLTGETQYF.

The chain links TRBV24-1 to TRBJ2-2; weak D call: TRBD1 (5 bases). V was clipped by 3 bases and J by 5 bases, with 18 bases between them. Germline CDR1 is KGHDR and CDR2 is SFDVKD. The CDR3 sequence is 17 residues long. The CDR3 region has the DNA TGTGCCACCAGTGATCCGACGGCAGGGTTAGGGACCGGGGAGCTGTTTTTT. Its protein is CATSDPTAGLGTGELFF.

The chain employs TRBV2 and TRBJ2-7, with D tentatively TRBD1 (5 bases). The V end lost 2 bases, the J end lost 3 bases, and 5 bases lay between the germline ends. This CDR3 spans 12 amino acids. Per the germline V gene, CDR1 is SNHLY and CDR2 is FYNNEI. Here the CDR3 DNA reads TGTGCCAGCAGTGAAAGGGGCTACGAGCAGTACGTC. Translation: CASSERGYEQYV.

CDR3 DNA sequence: TGTGCCAGCAGCTCCGGACAGGGAGAGACCCAGTACTTC. Protein: CASSSGQGETQYF. The chain carries TRBV7-6 and TRBJ2-5, with TRBD1 matching 8 bases. The J segment lost 4 bases and the V segment lost 4 bases, leaving 2 bases of the junction unmatched. CDR1 is SGHVS and CDR2 is FNYEAQ in the germline V gene. CDR3 length equals 13 residues.

The gene calls are TRBV7-9 and TRBJ2-5; no clear D gene. The V end was cut by 5 bases, the J end by 2 bases, with 12 bases between. The CDR3 is 14 amino acids. Germline V gives CDR1 SEHNR, CDR2 FQNEAQ (reference sequence). CDR3 residues: CASSLHDQQETQYF. CDR3 bases: TGTGCCAGCAGCCTGCATGATCAGCAAGAGACCCAGTACTTC.

This chain connects TRBV11-2 to TRBJ2-3, with D possibly being TRBD1 (5 bases). The CDR3 has 17 amino acids. CDR1 and CDR2 from the germline V gene are SGHAT and FQNNGV. The V and J ends lost 5 bases and 0 bases respectively, with 18 bases between them. CDR3 nucleotides: TGTGCCAGCAGCATAGGAAGGGGTCCCTTTAGCACAGATACGCAGTATTTT. Protein: CASSIGRGPFSTDTQYF.

The rearrangement joins TRBV15 to TRBJ1-6; a possible D gene is TRBD1 (6 bases). V lost 8 bases and J lost 11, with 16 bases in between. From germline, CDR1 is LNHNV and CDR2 YYDKDF (reference sequence). The CDR3 length is 13 residues. The CDR3 loop is CATGRQAWAPLHF. The DNA for the CDR3 is TGTGCCACCGGGCGACAGGCGTGGGCACCCCTCCACTTT. The full variable domain, rest sourced from reference TRBV15 and TRBJ1-6, is DAMVIQNPRYQVTQFGKPVTLSCSQTLNHNVMYWYQQKSSQAPKLLFHYYDKDFNNEADTPDNFQSRRPNTSFCFLDIRSPGLGDTAMYLCATGRQAWAPLHFGNGTRLTVT.

The chain couples TRBV9 to TRBJ1-3; perhaps TRBD1 as D (5 bases). Trimming removed 1 base at V and 2 bases at J, with 7 bases between. This CDR3 is 14 amino acids long. Germline lookup yields CDR1 SGDLS and CDR2 YYNGEE. The chain's CDR3 is CASSVQGAGNTIYF. CDR3 nucleotides: TGTGCCAGCAGCGTACAGGGCGCTGGAAACACCATATATTTT.